Shown below are 14 T cell receptor beta chains from a single sample sequenced in a study of metastatic and nonmetastatic thyroid tumors. MiXCR re-clonotyped the PCR reads for TCRdb. The sample lists more than 15,000 clones, roughly 26% seen once, with approximately 10% in the top ten. Each patient came to thyroid surgery without any prior treatment (of any kind). Material for sequencing was blood. Receptors originate from a male donor with papillary thyroid cancer or a benign thyroid nodule (not recorded which). Some clones in this sample may be carry-over from other donors' samples.

This clone is classed as medium-sized. The CDR3 DNA reads TGTGCCAGCAGTTCCGGGGAAGACGTCTATGGCTACACCTTC. This translates into CASSSGEDVYGYTF. This chain uses TRBV6-1 with TRBJ1-2; D ambiguous. CDR1 and CDR2 (germline): MNHNS, SASEGT. The V end lost 5 bases, the J end lost 4 bases, and 14 bases lay between the germline ends. CDR3 length: 14 amino acids.

In its sample, this clone was seen many times. The gene calls are TRBV2 and TRBJ1-5; tentative D call: TRBD1 (6 bases). Germline CDR1 reads SNHLY; CDR2 reads FYNNEI. CDR3 size: 14 residues. V lost 8 bases and J lost 5, with 16 bases in between. The CDR3, as DNA: TGTGCCAGCCAGATTACCTCAGGGGATCAGCCCCAGCATTTT. This gives the protein CASQITSGDQPQHF.

This clone came up many times. This rearrangement joins TRBV20-1 to TRBJ2-3; D not resolved. CDR3 size: 15 residues. The V gene's germline CDR1 is DFQATT and CDR2 SNEGSKA (reference sequence). Deletions cut 2 bases from V and 1 base from J, with 13 bases between. The CDR3 region is CSARINWFCTDTQYF. In DNA, the CDR3 is TGCAGTGCTAGAATAAACTGGTTCTGCACAGATACGCAGTATTTT.

This clone has at least ten counts. The same CDR3 also results from other DNA sequences found in this sample. The CDR3 DNA is TGTGCCAGCAGTCTCAGGGAGAACTATGGCTACACCTTC. This translates into CASSLRENYGYTF. The chain has TRBV27 and TRBJ1-2; a weak D match, TRBD1 (5 bases). The V gene's germline CDR1 is MNHEY and CDR2 SMNVEV (reference sequence). V shed 5 bases and J shed 2 bases, with 9 bases lying between them. There are 13 residues in the CDR3.

Note on this clone: At one end the junction does not follow the germline gene, possibly because of a read error. The CDR3 region is CASSRWGTGSSCNEQFF. The CDR3 DNA reads TGTGCCAGCAGCCGTTGGGGGACAGGGAGTTCCTGCAATGAGCAGTTCTTC. The V and J genes are TRBV11-2 and TRBJ2-1; the match to TRBD1 covers 9 bases. Looked up from germline, CDR1 is SGHAT and CDR2 is FQNNGV. The CDR3 loop spans 17 amino acids.

This clone was detected ten times or more. The chain recombines TRBV2 with TRBJ2-2; no firm D call. Looked up from germline, CDR1 is SNHLY and CDR2 is FYNNEI. V was trimmed by 6 bases and J by 7 bases, leaving 9 bases between them. The CDR3 runs to 12 residues. The CDR3 region is CASRLGYGELFF. The CDR3 DNA is TGTGCCAGCAGGCTGGGGTACGGGGAGCTGTTTTTT.

This clone came up many times. This chain uses TRBV10-3 with TRBJ2-1; D possibly corresponds to TRBD2 (5 bases). The CDR3 covers 14 residues. Trimming stripped 2 bases from V and 6 bases from J, with 11 bases between. The V gene's germline CDR1 is ENHRY and CDR2 SYGVKD. CDR3 sequence reads: CAISEGGQTNEQFF. As DNA, the CDR3 is TGTGCCATCAGTGAGGGCGGGCAGACCAATGAGCAGTTCTTC.

This sequence joins TRBV20-1 and TRBJ2-2; 7 bases are shared with TRBD1. Germline CDR1 and CDR2: DFQATT and SNEGSKA (reference sequence). This CDR3 has 14 amino acids. V dropped 6 bases and J dropped 6; count of bases not matched to a gene: 10. The CDR3 DNA sequence: TGCAGTGCGAGGTCAGACAGGGCGGCCGGGGAGCTGTTTTTT. Translating it yields CSARSDRAAGELFF.

This chain uses TRBV25-1 with TRBJ2-5, with a tentative D call TRBD1 (6 bases). V was clipped by 0 bases and J by 4 bases, with 9 bases between them. Germline lookup yields CDR1 MGHDK and CDR2 SYGVNS. This CDR3 is built from 14 residues. CDR3 protein: CASSEYNRAETQYF. Written as DNA, the CDR3 is TGTGCCAGCAGTGAATATAACAGGGCAGAGACCCAGTACTTC.

The sample holds a few counts of this clone. The V gene is TRBV6-1, the J gene TRBJ1-1, with a possible D match to TRBD1 (5 bases). Germline loops: CDR1 MNHNS, CDR2 SASEGT. The CDR3 length is 13 residues. The ends were cut back, 7 bases at V and 5 bases at J, with 14 bases in the middle. DNA for the CDR3: TGTGCCAGCAATCACCTTGGGGGAACTGAAGCTTTCTTT. Protein sequence: CASNHLGGTEAFF.

This clone was seen many times. The genes are TRBV24-1 and TRBJ1-6, with a tentative D call TRBD1 (6 bases). This CDR3 comprises 12 residues. CDR1 KGHDR and CDR2 SFDVKD come from the germline V gene. Trimming cost V 4 bases and J 10 bases, with 7 bases left between them. Here the CDR3 DNA reads TGTGCCACCAGTGACGGACAGTCACCCCTCCACTTT. Its protein product is CATSDGQSPLHF.

The chain is built from TRBV20-1 and TRBJ1-3, with 9 bases aligning to TRBD1. Germline V lookup: CDR1 DFQATT, CDR2 SNEGSKA (reference sequence). This CDR3 is 14 amino acids long. Unmatched junction bases numbered 9, after V lost 5 bases and J lost 7 bases. CDR3 coding DNA: TGCAGTGCTCCACGGACAGGGGAAAGGAACACCATATATTTT. Translated: CSAPRTGERNTIYF.

Many counts were recorded for this clone. The chain joins TRBV11-3 to TRBJ2-6, with D possibly being TRBD1 or TRBD2 (5 bases each). The V gene lost 3 bases and the J gene lost 0 bases, with 6 bases spanning the gap. The CDR3 has 15 residues. CDR1 is SGHNT and CDR2 is YENEEA in the germline V gene. The CDR3 spells CASSFGGSGANVLTF. CDR3 DNA sequence: TGTGCCAGCAGCTTTGGGGGCTCTGGGGCCAACGTCCTGACTTTC. Combining the CDR3 with reference TRBV11-3 and TRBJ2-6 gives the whole variable domain EAGVVQSPRYKIIEKKQPVAFWCNPISGHNTLYWYLQNLGQGPELLIRYENEEAVDDSQLPKDRFSAERLKGVDSTLKIQPAELGDSAVYLCASSFGGSGANVLTFGAGSRLTVL.

The DNA of the CDR3 is TGTGCCAGTAGTACAACCGGGACAGGGACTCTCTCTGGGGCCAACGTCCTGACTTTC. This codes for CASSTTGTGTLSGANVLTF. The chain recombines TRBV19 with TRBJ2-6; 9 nucleotides agree with TRBD1. V gave up 4 bases and J gave up 0 bases; unmatched junction bases: 10. CDR3 size: 19 residues. Germline V gene data show CDR1 as LNHDA and CDR2 as SQIVND (reference sequence). The whole variable domain, filled in from reference TRBV19 and TRBJ2-6, reads DGGITQSPKYLFRKEGQNVTLSCEQNLNHDAMYWYRQDPGQGLRLIYYSQIVNDFQKGDIAEGYSVSREKKESFPLTVTSAQKNPTAFYLCASSTTGTGTLSGANVLTFGAGSRLTVL.